The rows below give T cell receptor beta chains drawn from one sample of a study of cytomegalovirus exposure and HLA in healthy donors. The data were produced by immunoSEQ multiplex PCR, yet TCRdb's version contains in-frame clones alone and is incomplete. The table includes some 35,000 clones, around 53% detected once. The specimen sequenced was PBMCs. The receptors stem from a woman aged 40 to 55 in good health and CMV-seropositive. Both conserved end residues are part of each CDR3. The order of the fields is J gene, D gene, V gene, clone size, CDR3 DNA, CDR3 protein. A D gene is named only where the DNA matches it firmly. Rows give clone size only sometimes, using once, few, many, or a class for an expanded clone.

J gene: TRBJ1-5
D gene: TRBD1
V gene: TRBV28
clone size: .
CDR3 DNA: TGTGCCAGCAGTTTACTAGACAGGGGCCATCAGCCCCAGCATTTT
CDR3 protein: CASSLLDRGHQPQHF

J gene: TRBJ2-1
D gene: .
V gene: TRBV6-6
clone size: .
CDR3 DNA: TGTGCCAGCAGGCAGGGGTTCAATGAGCAGTTCTTC
CDR3 protein: CASRQGFNEQFF

J gene: TRBJ2-7
D gene: .
V gene: TRBV19
clone size: .
CDR3 DNA: TGTGCCAGTAGTCCGGCGGGGATTAAGCTCTACGAGCAGTACTTC
CDR3 protein: CASSPAGIKLYEQYF

J gene: TRBJ1-2
D gene: .
V gene: TRBV19
clone size: .
CDR3 DNA: TGTGCCAGTAGACACAGGGATGGCTACACCTTC
CDR3 protein: CASRHRDGYTF

J gene: TRBJ2-3
D gene: TRBD1
V gene: TRBV6-6
clone size: few
CDR3 DNA: TGTGCCAGCAGTTCCGGGACAGACACAGATACGCAGTATTTT
CDR3 protein: CASSSGTDTDTQYF

J gene: TRBJ1-4
D gene: TRBD1
V gene: TRBV7-9
clone size: few
CDR3 DNA: TGTGCCAGCAGCGACCGGGACAGGAATGAAAAACTGTTTTTT
CDR3 protein: CASSDRDRNEKLFF

J gene: TRBJ2-2
D gene: .
V gene: TRBV19
clone size: .
CDR3 DNA: TGTGCCAGTAGTATTAGGGGGGGGTCCGTCACCGGGGAGCTGTTTTTT
CDR3 protein: CASSIRGGSVTGELFF

J gene: TRBJ1-1
D gene: TRBD1
V gene: TRBV6-1
clone size: .
CDR3 DNA: TGTGCCAGCGGGGGACAGGGGGCTACCGAAGCTTTCTTT
CDR3 protein: CASGGQGATEAFF

J gene: TRBJ1-1
D gene: .
V gene: TRBV5-1
clone size: .
CDR3 DNA: TGCGCCAGCAGCTTGAGTCAACGGGGAGCGAACACTGAAGCTTTCTTT
CDR3 protein: CASSLSQRGANTEAFF

J gene: TRBJ2-5
D gene: TRBD1
V gene: TRBV19
clone size: few
CDR3 DNA: TGTGCCAGTAGTGCCACAGGGGTTGCAGAGACCCAGTACTTC
CDR3 protein: CASSATGVAETQYF

J gene: TRBJ2-6
D gene: .
V gene: TRBV19
clone size: .
CDR3 DNA: TGTGCCAGTAGTATCGGGTTCTCTGGGGCCAACGTCCTGACTTTC
CDR3 protein: CASSIGFSGANVLTF

J gene: TRBJ2-3
D gene: TRBD2
V gene: TRBV6-4
clone size: .
CDR3 DNA: TGTGCCAGCAGCCCGATCAGCGGGGGAAGCACAGATACGCAGTATTTT
CDR3 protein: CASSPISGGSTDTQYF